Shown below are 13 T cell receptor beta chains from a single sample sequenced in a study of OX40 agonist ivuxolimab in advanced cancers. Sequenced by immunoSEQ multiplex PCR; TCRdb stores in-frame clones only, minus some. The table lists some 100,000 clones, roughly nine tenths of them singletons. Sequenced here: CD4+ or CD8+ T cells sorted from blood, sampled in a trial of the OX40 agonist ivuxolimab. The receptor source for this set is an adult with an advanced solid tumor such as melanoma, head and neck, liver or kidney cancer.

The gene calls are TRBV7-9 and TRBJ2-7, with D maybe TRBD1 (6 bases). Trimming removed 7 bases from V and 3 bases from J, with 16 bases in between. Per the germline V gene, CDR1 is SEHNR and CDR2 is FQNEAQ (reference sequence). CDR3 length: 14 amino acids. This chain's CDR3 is CASTQGNGNYEQYF. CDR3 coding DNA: TGTGCCAGCACCCAGGGGAACGGAAACTACGAGCAGTACTTC.

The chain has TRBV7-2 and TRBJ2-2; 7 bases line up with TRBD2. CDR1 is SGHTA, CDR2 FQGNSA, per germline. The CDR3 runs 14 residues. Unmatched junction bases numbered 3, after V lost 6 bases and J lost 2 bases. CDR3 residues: CASSASGNTGELFF. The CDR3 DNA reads TGTGCCAGCAGTGCTAGCGGTAACACCGGGGAGCTGTTTTTT.

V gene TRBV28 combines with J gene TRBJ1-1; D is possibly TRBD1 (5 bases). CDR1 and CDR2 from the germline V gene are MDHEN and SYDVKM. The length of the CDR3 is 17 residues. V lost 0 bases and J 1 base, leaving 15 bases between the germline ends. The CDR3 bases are TGTGCCAGCAGTTTATGGGCCCTCCGGGGACCGAACACTGAAGCTTTCTTT. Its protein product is CASSLWALRGPNTEAFF.

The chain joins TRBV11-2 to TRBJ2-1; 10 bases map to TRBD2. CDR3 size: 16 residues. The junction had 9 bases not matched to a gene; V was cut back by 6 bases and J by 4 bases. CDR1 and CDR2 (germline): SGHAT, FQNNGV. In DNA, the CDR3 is TGTGCCAGCAGTTTACTTTCTAGCGGGGGATACAATGAGCAGTTCTTC. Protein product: CASSLLSSGGYNEQFF.

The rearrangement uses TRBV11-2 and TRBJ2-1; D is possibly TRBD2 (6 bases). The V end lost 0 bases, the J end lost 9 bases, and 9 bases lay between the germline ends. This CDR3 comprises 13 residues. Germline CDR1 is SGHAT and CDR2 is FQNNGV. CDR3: CASSLDREREQFF. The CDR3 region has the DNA TGTGCCAGCAGCTTAGATCGGGAGCGTGAGCAGTTCTTC. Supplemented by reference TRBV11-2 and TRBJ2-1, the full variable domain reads EAGVAQSPRYKIIEKRQSVAFWCNPISGHATLYWYQQILGQGPKLLIQFQNNGVVDDSQLPKDRFSAERLKGVDSTLKIQPAKLEDSAVYLCASSLDREREQFFGPGTRLTVL.

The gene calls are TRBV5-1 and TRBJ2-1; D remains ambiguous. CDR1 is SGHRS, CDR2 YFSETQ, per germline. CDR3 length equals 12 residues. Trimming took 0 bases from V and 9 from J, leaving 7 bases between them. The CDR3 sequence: CASSLVRPEQFF. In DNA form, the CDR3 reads TGCGCCAGCAGCTTGGTCCGTCCTGAGCAGTTCTTC. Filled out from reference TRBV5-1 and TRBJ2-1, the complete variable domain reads KAGVTQTPRYLIKTRGQQVTLSCSPISGHRSVSWYQQTPGQGLQFLFEYFSETQRNKGNFPGRFSGRQFSNSRSEMNVSTLELGDSALYLCASSLVRPEQFFGPGTRLTVL.

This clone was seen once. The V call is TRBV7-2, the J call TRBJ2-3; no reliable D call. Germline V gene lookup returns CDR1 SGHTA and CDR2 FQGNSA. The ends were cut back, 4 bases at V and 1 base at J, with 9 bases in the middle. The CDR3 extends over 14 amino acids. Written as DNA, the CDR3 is TGTGCCAGCAGCTACATATCGGGCACAGATACGCAGTATTTT. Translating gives CASSYISGTDTQYF.

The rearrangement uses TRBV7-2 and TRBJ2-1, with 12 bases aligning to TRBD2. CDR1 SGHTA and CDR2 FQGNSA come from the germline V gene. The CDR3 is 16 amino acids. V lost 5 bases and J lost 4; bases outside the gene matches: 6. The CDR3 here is CASSTWTSGTYNEQFF. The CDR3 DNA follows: TGTGCCAGCAGCACCTGGACTAGCGGGACTTACAATGAGCAGTTCTTC.

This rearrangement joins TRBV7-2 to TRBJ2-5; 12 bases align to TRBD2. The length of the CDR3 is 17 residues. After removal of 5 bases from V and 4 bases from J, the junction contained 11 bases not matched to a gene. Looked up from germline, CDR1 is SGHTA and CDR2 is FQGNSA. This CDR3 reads CASSRGLAGHRGETQYF. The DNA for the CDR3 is TGTGCCAGCAGCCGAGGACTAGCGGGGCACCGGGGAGAGACCCAGTACTTC.

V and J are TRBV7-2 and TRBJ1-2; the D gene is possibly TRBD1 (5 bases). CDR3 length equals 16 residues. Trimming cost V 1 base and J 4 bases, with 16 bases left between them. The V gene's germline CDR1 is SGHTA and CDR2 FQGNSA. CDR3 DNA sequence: TGTGCCAGCAGCTTAGTAATAGGGGATAACTTCTATGGCTACACCTTC. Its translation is CASSLVIGDNFYGYTF.

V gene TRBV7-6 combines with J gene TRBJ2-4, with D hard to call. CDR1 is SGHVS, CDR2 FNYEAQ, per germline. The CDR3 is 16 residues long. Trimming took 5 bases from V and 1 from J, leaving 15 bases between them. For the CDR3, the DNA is TGTGCCAGCAGCCCTTCTAGGGTTGGGGCCAAAAACATTCAGTACTTC. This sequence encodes CASSPSRVGAKNIQYF. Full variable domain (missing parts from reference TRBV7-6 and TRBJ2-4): GAGVSQSPRYKVTKRGQDVALRCDPISGHVSLYWYRQALGQGPEFLTYFNYEAQQDKSGLPNDRFSAERPEGSISTLTIQRTEQRDSAMYRCASSPSRVGAKNIQYFGAGTRLSVL.

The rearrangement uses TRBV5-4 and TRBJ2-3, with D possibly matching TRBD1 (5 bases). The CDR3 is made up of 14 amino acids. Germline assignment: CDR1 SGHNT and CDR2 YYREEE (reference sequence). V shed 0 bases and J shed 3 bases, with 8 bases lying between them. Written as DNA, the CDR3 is TGTGCCAGCAGCTTGGGACAGAGTACAGATACGCAGTATTTT. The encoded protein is CASSLGQSTDTQYF.

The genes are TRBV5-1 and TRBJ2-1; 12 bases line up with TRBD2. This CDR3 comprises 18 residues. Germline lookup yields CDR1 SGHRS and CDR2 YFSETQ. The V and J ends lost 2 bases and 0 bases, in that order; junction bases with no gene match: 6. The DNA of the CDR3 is TGCGCCAGCAGCTTCGGACTAGCGGGGACAAGCTCCTACAATGAGCAGTTCTTC. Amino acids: CASSFGLAGTSSYNEQFF.